The sequence of this TCR beta chain was determined in a study of T cells in Graves' hyperthyroidism and ophthalmopathy. Study overall: The authors collected peripheral blood at initial diagnosis, before any treatment.

Those with hyperthyroidism were 18 to 65 years old, newly diagnosed, and ill for under 2 months. For the diagnoses, clinical symptoms, serum thyroxine and TRAb, thyroid ultrasound and orbital computed tomography were used. From more than 9.5 ml of fresh peripheral blood, PBMCs were isolated. The CDR3 regions of TCR beta were amplified from RNA transcripts. The HTBI primer set was used in a first-round RT-PCR of the TCR CDR3. TCRdb re-called the multiplex PCR reads with MiXCR, one entry per CDR3 protein. The top ten clones hold 5.8% of a sample with some 600,000 distinct CDR3 sequences, about 14% of them seen once. This clonotype was seen ten or more times. The CDR3 covers 15 residues. The germline CDR1 and CDR2 sequences are SGHDT and YYEEEE. Trimming pared 2 bases from V and 2 bases from J, leaving 14 bases between.

The chain employs TRBV5-6 and TRBJ2-7; D gene ambiguous. The source is a woman in her thirties with Graves' hyperthyroidism that later progressed to Graves' ophthalmopathy. Sequencing was done on a sample of blood. Here the CDR3 reads CASSFSEVGPYEQYF. The DNA of the CDR3 is TGTGCCAGCAGCTTTTCCGAGGTAGGGCCCTACGAGCAGTACTTC.